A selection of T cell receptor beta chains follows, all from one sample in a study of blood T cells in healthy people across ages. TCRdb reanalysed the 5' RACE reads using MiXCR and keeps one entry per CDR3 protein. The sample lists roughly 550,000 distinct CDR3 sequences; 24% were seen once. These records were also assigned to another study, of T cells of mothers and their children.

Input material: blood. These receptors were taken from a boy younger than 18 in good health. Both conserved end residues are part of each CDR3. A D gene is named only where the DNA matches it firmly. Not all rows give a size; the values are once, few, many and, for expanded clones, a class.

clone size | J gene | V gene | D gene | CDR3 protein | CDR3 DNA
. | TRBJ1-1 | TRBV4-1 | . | CASRNRATNTEAFF | TGCGCCAGCAGGAACAGGGCTACGAACACTGAAGCTTTCTTT
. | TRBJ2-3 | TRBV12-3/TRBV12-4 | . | CASSLGPMEYF | TGTGCCAGCAGCCTCGGACCGATGGAGTATTTT
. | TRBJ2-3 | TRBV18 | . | CASSPLIRGSDTDTQYF | TGTGCCAGCTCACCCCTTATACGGGGGTCAGACACAGATACGCAGTATTTT
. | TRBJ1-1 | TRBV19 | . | CASGANTEAFF | TGTGCCAGTGGGGCGAACACTGAAGCTTTCTTT
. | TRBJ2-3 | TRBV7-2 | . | CASSLVSSDTQYF | TGTGCCAGCAGCTTAGTGTCCTCAGATACGCAGTATTTT
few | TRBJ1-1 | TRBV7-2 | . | CASSLLGTWNTEAFF | TGTGCCAGCAGCTTGCTTGGTACGTGGAACACTGAAGCTTTCTTT
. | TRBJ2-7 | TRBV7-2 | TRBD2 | CASSLLGGANEQYF | TGTGCCAGCAGCTTACTCGGGGGGGCGAACGAGCAGTACTTC
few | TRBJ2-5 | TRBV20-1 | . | CSARPGGPIRNQETQYF | TGCAGTGCTAGACCCGGGGGGCCGATACGGAACCAAGAGACCCAGTACTTC
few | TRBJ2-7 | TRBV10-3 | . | CAIRELRGWYVGEQYF | TGTGCCATCAGGGAACTCAGGGGTTGGTACGTCGGTGAGCAGTACTTC
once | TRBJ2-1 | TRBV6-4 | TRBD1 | CASSDSDRSEQFF | TGTGCCAGCAGTGACTCGGACAGGAGTGAGCAGTTCTTC
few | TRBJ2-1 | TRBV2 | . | CASSEMSAGLYNEQFF | TGTGCCAGCAGTGAAATGTCGGCAGGCCTCTACAATGAGCAGTTCTTC
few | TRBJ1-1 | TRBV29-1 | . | CSVEQAGGTEAFF | TGCAGCGTTGAGCAAGCGGGGGGCACTGAAGCTTTCTTT
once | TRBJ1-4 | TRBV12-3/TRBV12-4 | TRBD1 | CASSLDRGDGEKLFF | TGTGCCAGCAGTCTTGACAGGGGAGATGGTGAAAAACTGTTTTTT
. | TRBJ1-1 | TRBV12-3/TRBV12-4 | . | CASKRQRREAFF | TGTGCCAGCAAGCGACAGCGACGTGAAGCTTTCTTT
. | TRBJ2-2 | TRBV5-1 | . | CASSWAGELNTGELFF | TGCGCCAGCAGCTGGGCCGGGGAACTGAACACCGGGGAGCTGTTTTTT
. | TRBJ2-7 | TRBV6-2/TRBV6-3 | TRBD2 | CASSLGLAGYEQHF | TGTGCCAGCAGCTTGGGACTAGCGGGGTACGAGCAGCACTTC
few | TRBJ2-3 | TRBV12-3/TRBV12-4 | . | CASSLAWNTDTQYF | TGTGCCAGCAGTTTAGCGTGGAACACAGATACGCAGTATTTT
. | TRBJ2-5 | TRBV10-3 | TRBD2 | CAISDAGGKETQYF | TGTGCCATCAGTGACGCGGGAGGTAAAGAGACCCAGTACTTC
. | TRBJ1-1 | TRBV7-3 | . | CASSLGPGRSTEAFF | TGTGCCAGCAGCTTGGGGCCGGGACGGAGCACTGAAGCTTTCTTT
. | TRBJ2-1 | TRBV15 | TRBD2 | CATSSGLVGNEQFF | TGTGCCACCAGCAGTGGACTAGTCGGTAATGAGCAGTTCTTC
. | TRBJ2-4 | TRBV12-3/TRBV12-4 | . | CVSTGAMAKNIQYF | TGTGTCAGCACGGGAGCTATGGCCAAAAACATTCAGTACTTC
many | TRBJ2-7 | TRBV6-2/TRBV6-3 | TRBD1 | CASSWTGEYTYEQYF | TGTGCCAGCAGCTGGACAGGTGAATATACCTACGAGCAGTACTTC
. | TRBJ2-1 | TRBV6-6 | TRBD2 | CASSYDVLAGGYEQFF | TGTGCCAGCAGTTACGACGTACTAGCGGGAGGATATGAGCAGTTCTTC
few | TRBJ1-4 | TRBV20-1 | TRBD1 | CSAPWPGQTNEKLFF | TGCAGTGCTCCGTGGCCGGGACAGACTAATGAAAAACTGTTTTTT
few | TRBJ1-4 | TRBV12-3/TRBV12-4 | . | CTSSLAGKNNEKLFF | TGTACCAGCAGTTTAGCGGGCAAGAATAATGAAAAACTGTTTTTT
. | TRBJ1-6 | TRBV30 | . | CAWSADWVLGSPLHF | TGTGCCTGGAGTGCAGACTGGGTCTTAGGCTCACCCCTCCACTTT
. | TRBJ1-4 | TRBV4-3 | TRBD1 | CASAGQGAEKLFF | TGCGCCAGCGCCGGACAGGGTGCGGAAAAACTGTTTTTT
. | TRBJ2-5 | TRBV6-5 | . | CASSHRTVQETQYF | TGTGCCAGCAGCCACCGGACAGTCCAAGAGACCCAGTACTTC
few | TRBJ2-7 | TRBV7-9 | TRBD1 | CAGSPKSGTGPSYEQYF | TGTGCCGGCAGCCCGAAATCCGGGACAGGGCCCTCGTACGAGCAGTACTTC
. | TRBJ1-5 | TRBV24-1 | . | CATSVDGNQPQHF | TGTGCCACCAGTGTCGACGGAAATCAGCCCCAGCATTTT
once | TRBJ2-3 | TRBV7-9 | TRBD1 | CASSRTGGRQDTQYF | TGTGCCAGCAGCCGGACAGGGGGCCGCCAGGATACGCAGTATTTT
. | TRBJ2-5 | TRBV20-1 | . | CSARIGGPQETQHF | TGCAGTGCTAGAATCGGGGGACCCCAAGAGACCCAGCACTTC
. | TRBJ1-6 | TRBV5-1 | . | CASKGDIWNSPLHF | TGCGCCAGCAAAGGGGACATATGGAATTCACCCCTCCACTTT
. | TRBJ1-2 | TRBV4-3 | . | CASSQMLGGDYTF | TGCGCCAGCAGCCAAATGTTAGGGGGGGACTACACCTTC
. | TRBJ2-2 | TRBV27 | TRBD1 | CASSSSGTGGRAEVAGELFF | TGTGCCAGCAGTTCCTCCGGGACAGGGGGCCGGGCGGAAGTAGCCGGGGAGCTGTTTTTT
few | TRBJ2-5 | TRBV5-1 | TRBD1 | CASSLLWTGIQETQYF | TGCGCCAGCAGCCTGCTCTGGACAGGGATCCAAGAGACCCAGTACTTC
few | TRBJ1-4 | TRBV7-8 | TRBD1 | CASSDQGANEKLFF | TGTGCCAGCAGCGACCAGGGGGCTAATGAAAAACTGTTTTTT
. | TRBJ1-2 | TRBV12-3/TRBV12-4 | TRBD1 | CASSPGTGANYGYTF | TGTGCCAGCAGTCCGGGGACAGGGGCTAACTATGGCTACACCTTC
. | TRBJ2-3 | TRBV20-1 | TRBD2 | CSARGSGVDTQYF | TGCAGTGCTAGAGGTAGCGGGGTAGATACGCAGTATTTT
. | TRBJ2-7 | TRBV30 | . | CAWSPGRFYEQYF | TGTGCCTGGAGCCCAGGCAGATTCTACGAGCAGTACTTC
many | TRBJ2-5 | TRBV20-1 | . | CSARGLAGREGPQETQYF | TGCAGTGCTAGAGGGTTGGCAGGGAGAGAGGGCCCCCAAGAGACCCAGTACTTC